This TCR beta chain was observed in a study of cytomegalovirus exposure and HLA in healthy donors. Study-level information: The approximately 690 first-cohort repertoires and the 95 to 150 validation repertoires shared the same platform, a later analysis reported. Study-level results: Reports described diagnosis of cytomegalovirus status by the classifier as highly specific and sensitive. Usually a TCR sequence was rare, but some public TCRs were found in many donors.

Assay used: immunoSEQ multiplex PCR; TCRdb lists only in-frame clones, some missing. The sample shows approximately 70,000 clones, around 95% of them seen only once. Concerning this clone: Its antigen is not known.

The CDR3 totals 16 residues. The junction had 7 bases not matched to a gene; V was cut back by 6 bases and J by 0 bases. Germline CDR1 SNHLY, CDR2 FYNNEI. The donors were in the roughly 120-subject validation cohort; that cohort was separate from the approximately 730-subject first cohort. The chain joins TRBV2 to TRBJ1-4, with 7 bases aligning to TRBD1. Specimen: PBMCs. This TCR derives from a woman under 30 in good health and CMV-seronegative. CDR3 loop: CASSPHRGTTNEKLFF. CDR3 bases: TGTGCCAGCAGCCCCCACAGGGGAACAACTAATGAAAAACTGTTTTTT.